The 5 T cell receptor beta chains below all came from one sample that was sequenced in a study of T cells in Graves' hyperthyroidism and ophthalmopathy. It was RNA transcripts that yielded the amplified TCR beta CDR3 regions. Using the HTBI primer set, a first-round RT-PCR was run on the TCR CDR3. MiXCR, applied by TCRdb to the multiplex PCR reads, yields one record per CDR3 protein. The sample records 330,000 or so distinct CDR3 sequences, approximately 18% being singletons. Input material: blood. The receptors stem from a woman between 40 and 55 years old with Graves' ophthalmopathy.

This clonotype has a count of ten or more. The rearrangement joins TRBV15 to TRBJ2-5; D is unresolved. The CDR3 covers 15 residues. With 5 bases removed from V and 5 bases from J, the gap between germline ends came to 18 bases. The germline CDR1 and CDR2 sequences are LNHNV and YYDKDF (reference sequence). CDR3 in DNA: TGTGCCACCAGCGTGCGCCCGGCCTTGGGGGAGACCCAGTACTTC. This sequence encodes CATSVRPALGETQYF.

The CDR3 coding sequence is TGTGCCGGTTCCCCGGGACTAGTCTACGAGCAGTACTTC. Amino acids: CAGSPGLVYEQYF. The chain carries TRBV6-1 and TRBJ2-7, with 8 bases that match TRBD2. This CDR3 contains 13 residues. The germline V gene encodes CDR1 MNHNS and CDR2 SASEGT. J was trimmed by 3 bases and V by 11 bases; bases with no gene match: 9.

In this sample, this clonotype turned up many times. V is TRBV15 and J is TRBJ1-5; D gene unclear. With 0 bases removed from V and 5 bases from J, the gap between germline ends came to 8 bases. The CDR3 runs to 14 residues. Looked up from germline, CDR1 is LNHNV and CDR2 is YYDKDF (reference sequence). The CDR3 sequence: CATSRDRGYQPQHF. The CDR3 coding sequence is TGTGCCACCAGCAGAGATCGCGGTTATCAGCCCCAGCATTTT.

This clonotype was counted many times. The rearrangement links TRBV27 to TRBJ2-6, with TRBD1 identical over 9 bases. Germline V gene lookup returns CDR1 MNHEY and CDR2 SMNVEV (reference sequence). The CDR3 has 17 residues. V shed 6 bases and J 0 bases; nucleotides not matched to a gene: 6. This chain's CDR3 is CASSPGQGPSGANVLTF. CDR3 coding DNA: TGTGCCAGCAGCCCGGGACAGGGTCCCTCTGGGGCCAACGTCCTGACTTTC.

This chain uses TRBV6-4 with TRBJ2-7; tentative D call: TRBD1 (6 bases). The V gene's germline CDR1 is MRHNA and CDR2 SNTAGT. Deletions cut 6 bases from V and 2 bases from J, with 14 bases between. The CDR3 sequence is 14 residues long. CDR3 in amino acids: CASRLIRGPYEQYF. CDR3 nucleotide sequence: TGTGCCAGCAGATTGATCAGGGGTCCCTACGAGCAGTACTTC.